This T cell receptor (beta chain) was recovered during a study of blood T cell repertoires in COVID-19. Per the germline V gene, CDR1 is MNHEY and CDR2 is SVGAGI. J gave up 6 bases and V 6 bases, and 7 bases lay outside the gene matches. The CDR3 runs 13 residues. Assay used: immunoSEQ multiplex PCR; TCRdb lists only in-frame clones, some missing. The sample yields some 120,000 clones, around 89% seen once. V usage is TRBV6-5 and J usage is TRBJ1-1; 7 bases match TRBD1. The sequence came from a man aged 45-65 years with acute or convalescent COVID-19. Sequences were obtained from peripheral blood. The CDR3 DNA reads TGTGCCAGCAGGCCGGACAGGCGGTCTGAAGCTTTCTTT. Protein product: CASRPDRRSEAFF.